This TCR beta chain was recovered during a study of a mutant IDH1 vaccine in newly diagnosed glioma. Study as a whole: Across weeks 1, 3, 5, 7, 11, 15, 19 and 23, patients received a vaccination each time, eight in all. Vaccine dosing followed radiotherapy by 4-6 weeks, or accompanied temozolomide cycles. Findings and caveats of the study: Among all patients, vaccine-induced immune responses occurred in over 80%.

TCRdb's table, derived via immunoSEQ multiplex PCR, lists solely in-frame clones and lacks some. The profile shows roughly 72,000 clones, around nine tenths of them singletons. Concerning this clone itself: Its specificity is unknown.

The time point is: week 5, during vaccination. Every single dose of the vaccine, 300 ug of mutant IDH1 20-mer peptide, came with topical imiquimod. Germline CDR1 SGHAT, CDR2 FQNNGV. V lost 8 bases, J lost 2 bases, and 13 bases lay in between. CDR3 size: 13 residues. Sequenced material: PBMCs, taken from a glioma patient whose treatment included an IDH1 peptide vaccine. The chain carries TRBV11-2 and TRBJ2-7; possibly TRBD2 for D (6 bases). The source is a woman in her 50s with glioma. The CDR3 nucleotides are TGTGCCAGCGGGAGGCTGCTACCCTACGAGCAGTACTTC. As protein: CASGRLLPYEQYF.